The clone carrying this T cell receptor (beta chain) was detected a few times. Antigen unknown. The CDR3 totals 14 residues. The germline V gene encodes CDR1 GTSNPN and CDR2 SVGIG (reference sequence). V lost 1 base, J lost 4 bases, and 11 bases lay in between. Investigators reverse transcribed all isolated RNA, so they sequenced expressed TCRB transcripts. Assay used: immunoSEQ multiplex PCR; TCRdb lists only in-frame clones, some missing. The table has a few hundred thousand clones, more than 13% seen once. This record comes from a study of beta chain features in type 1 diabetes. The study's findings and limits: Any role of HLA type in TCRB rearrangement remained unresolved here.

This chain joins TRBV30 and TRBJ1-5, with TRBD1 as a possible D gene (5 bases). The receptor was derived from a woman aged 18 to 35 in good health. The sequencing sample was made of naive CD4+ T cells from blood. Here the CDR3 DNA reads TGTGCCTGGAGTGGGGGGGTTGGAAATCAGCCCCAGCATTTT. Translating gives CAWSGGVGNQPQHF.